What follows is one T cell receptor beta chain and its context. Antigen specificity is unknown. The same CDR3 is also encoded by other DNA sequences in this sample. Germline loops: CDR1 MGHDK, CDR2 SYGVNS. The CDR3 is 13 residues long. V dropped 2 bases and J dropped 6 bases, with 10 bases sitting between them. None of the donors, who were healthy HIV-negative adults, had recently had acute infections or vaccinations. The data derive from a study of shared clonotypes between healthy human individuals. The study, taken as a whole, reports: Limitation of the genetic and exposure-history diversity represented came from the few donors.

Every subset had its genomic DNA shared out evenly among several immunoSEQ plates. Method: immunoSEQ multiplex PCR; TCRdb's copy keeps in-frame clones and lacks some. The table has millions of clones, roughly 94% seen once. Sample: naive CD4+ T cells sorted from blood. Subset given: CD45RA+ positively selected. The chain joins TRBV25-1 to TRBJ1-2; D not resolved. This receptor was obtained from a man between 18 and 29 years old in good health. The DNA for the CDR3 is TGTGCCAGCAGTGAAGGCGGTCGAAATGGCTACACCTTC. Translated: CASSEGGRNGYTF.